This entry lists 7 T cell receptor beta chains sequenced from one sample in a study of T cell changes during pregnancy in multiple sclerosis. Profiling relied on immunoSEQ multiplex PCR, and the TCRdb table lists in-frame clones only, not all of them. Found here are about 38,000 clones, 92% of them singletons; the top ten hold about 5.5%. The specimen comprised CD8+ T cells from peripheral blood mononuclear cells, sampled in the third trimester of pregnancy. The receptors shown here come from a female donor with multiple sclerosis, enrolled in a pregnancy study.

This clone was observed a single time. The chain carries TRBV9 and TRBJ2-7; no clear D gene. This CDR3 is built from 14 residues. Between the trimmed V and J ends, which lost 4 bases and 1 base, there was a span of 12 bases. Germline-derived CDR1 and CDR2 are SGDLS and YYNGEE. CDR3 region: CASSPAPGSYEQYF. CDR3 DNA sequence: TGTGCCAGCAGCCCCGCTCCGGGTTCCTACGAGCAGTACTTC.

The genes are TRBV7-8 and TRBJ2-1; 8 nucleotides line up with TRBD2. Unmatched junction bases numbered 8, after V lost 2 bases and J lost 5 bases. Germline values: CDR1 SGHVS, CDR2 FQNEAQ. This CDR3 has 16 amino acids. The CDR3 here is CASSLPMGTRNNEQFF. Written as DNA, the CDR3 is TGTGCCAGCAGCTTACCTATGGGGACTAGAAACAATGAGCAGTTCTTC.

The rearrangement links TRBV4-1 to TRBJ1-5; 10 bases agree with TRBD1. Germline lookup yields CDR1 MGHRA and CDR2 YSYEKL. V dropped 3 bases and J dropped 6; count of bases not matched to a gene: 5. The CDR3 runs to 15 residues. The CDR3 region has the DNA TGCGCCAGCAGCCACTCGACAGGGGGCATTCAGCCCCAGCATTTT. Translating it yields CASSHSTGGIQPQHF.

V gene TRBV4-3 combines with J gene TRBJ2-7, with 8 bases matching TRBD1. The CDR3 totals 15 residues. CDR1 and CDR2 (germline): LGHNA, YSLEER. Unmatched junction bases numbered 4, after V lost 0 bases and J lost 3 bases. The CDR3 is CASSQDRGQVYEQYF. The CDR3 DNA is TGCGCCAGCAGCCAAGATCGGGGACAGGTCTACGAGCAGTACTTC.

The chain has TRBV5-4 and TRBJ2-5, with D perhaps TRBD2 (5 bases). Per germline, CDR1 SGHNT and CDR2 YYREEE (reference sequence). The CDR3 contains 15 residues. Trimming removed 3 bases at V and 1 base at J, with 13 bases between. CDR3 bases: TGTGCCAGCAGCTCACGGGGATGGTCCCAAGAGACCCAGTACTTC. Protein product: CASSSRGWSQETQYF.

The chain recombines TRBV7-6 with TRBJ2-1; D gene ambiguous. The CDR3 spans 18 residues. V gave up 5 bases and J gave up 1 base, with 21 bases separating them. Germline values: CDR1 SGHVS, CDR2 FNYEAQ. CDR3 residues: CASSPRIPSASSYNEQFF. The CDR3 bases are TGTGCCAGCAGCCCACGGATCCCGTCAGCGTCGTCCTACAATGAGCAGTTCTTC. Drawing the rest from reference TRBV7-6 and TRBJ2-1, the complete variable domain is GAGVSQSPRYKVTKRGQDVALRCDPISGHVSLYWYRQALGQGPEFLTYFNYEAQQDKSGLPNDRFSAERPEGSISTLTIQRTEQRDSAMYRCASSPRIPSASSYNEQFFGPGTRLTVL.

V and J are TRBV28 and TRBJ1-5; 9 nucleotides line up with TRBD1. Germline V gene data show CDR1 as MDHEN and CDR2 as SYDVKM. With V trimmed by 4 bases and J by 0 bases, 4 bases remained unmatched. The CDR3 runs 16 residues. The CDR3 DNA reads TGTGCCAGCAGTTGGGGGACAGGGTATAGCAATCAGCCCCAGCATTTT. It codes for CASSWGTGYSNQPQHF. The full variable domain, its missing parts supplied by reference TRBV28 and TRBJ1-5, is DVKVTQSSRYLVKRTGEKVFLECVQDMDHENMFWYRQDPGLGLRLIYFSYDVKMKEKGDIPEGYSVSREKKERFSLILESASTNQTSMYLCASSWGTGYSNQPQHFGDGTRLSIL.